The present TCR beta chain was sequenced within a study of T cells in Graves' hyperthyroidism and ophthalmopathy. Researchers took RNA transcripts and amplified the TCR beta CDR3 regions from them. HTBI primers were used for first-round RT-PCR of the TCR CDR3. TCRdb reprocessed the multiplex PCR reads via MiXCR and lists one record per CDR3 protein. The repertoire holds 300,000 to 450,000 distinct CDR3 sequences, approximately 13% seen once, with around 9.2% in the top ten. Germline V gene lookup returns CDR1 LNHDA and CDR2 SQIVND (reference sequence). V lost 4 bases to trimming and J lost 3 bases; unmatched junction nucleotides: 1. CDR3 size: 13 residues. The table lists this clonotype with a few counts.

Sequencing used blood. This TCR came from a young woman with Graves' hyperthyroidism. V usage is TRBV19 and J usage is TRBJ2-5; 8 bases are shared with TRBD1. The CDR3 bases are TGTGCCAGTAGTACGACAGGGGAAGAGACCCAGTACTTC. The encoded protein is CASSTTGEETQYF.